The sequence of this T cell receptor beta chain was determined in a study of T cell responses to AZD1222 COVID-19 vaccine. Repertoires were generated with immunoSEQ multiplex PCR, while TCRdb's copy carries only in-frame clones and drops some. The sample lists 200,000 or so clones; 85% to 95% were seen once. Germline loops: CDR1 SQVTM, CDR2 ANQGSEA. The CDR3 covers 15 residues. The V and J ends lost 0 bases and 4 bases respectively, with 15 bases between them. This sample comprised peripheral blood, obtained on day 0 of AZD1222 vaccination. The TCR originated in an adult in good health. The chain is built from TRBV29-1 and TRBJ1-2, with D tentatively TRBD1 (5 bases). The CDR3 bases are TGCAGCGTTGAAGAGCGGACCAGGGTTGGCTATGGCTACACCTTC. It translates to CSVEERTRVGYGYTF.